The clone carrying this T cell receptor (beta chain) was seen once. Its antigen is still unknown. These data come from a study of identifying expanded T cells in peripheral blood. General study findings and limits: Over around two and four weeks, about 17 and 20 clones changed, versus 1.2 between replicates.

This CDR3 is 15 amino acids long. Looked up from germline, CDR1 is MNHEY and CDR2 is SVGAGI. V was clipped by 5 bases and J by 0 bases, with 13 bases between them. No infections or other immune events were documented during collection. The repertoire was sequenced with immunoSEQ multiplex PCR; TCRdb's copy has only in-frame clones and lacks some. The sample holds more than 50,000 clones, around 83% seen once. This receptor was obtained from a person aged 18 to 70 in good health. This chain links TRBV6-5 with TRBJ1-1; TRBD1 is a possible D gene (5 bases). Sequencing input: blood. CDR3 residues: CASSRGDPMNTEAFF. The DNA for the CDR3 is TGTGCCAGCAGTAGAGGGGACCCCATGAACACTGAAGCTTTCTTT.